The source of this T cell receptor (beta chain) is a study of T cells in narcolepsy. Study summary: Donors had narcolepsy type 1 or type 2, or were healthy controls. Study-wide results and caveats: Autoreactive HCRT-specific and TRIB2-specific clonotypes were marked in same-patient CSF-versus-blood CD4+ comparisons. Blood of same and different patients, but not healthy controls, reportedly held recurring autoreactive clonotypes. In some patient and control memory CD4+ samples, autoreactive clones were absent.

Sequenced by immunoSEQ multiplex PCR; TCRdb stores in-frame clones only, minus some. Of 30,000 to 40,000 clones listed, approximately 77% are singletons. Of note for this clone: What it binds is unknown.

Per the germline V gene, CDR1 is GTSNPN and CDR2 is SVGIG (reference sequence). Trimming pared 2 bases from V and 8 bases from J, leaving 15 bases between. The CDR3 is 13 amino acids. This chain links TRBV30 with TRBJ1-2, with D possibly matching TRBD1 (6 bases). This clonotype originated in a human donor in good health. The sequenced sample consisted of memory (CD45RA-) CD4+ T cells from blood. Written as DNA, the CDR3 is TGTGCCTGGAGTCGAGACAGGCCGAAGGGCTACACCTTC. Its protein product is CAWSRDRPKGYTF.